The T cell receptor (beta chain) under discussion was sequenced for a study of radiotherapy plus CTLA-4 blockade in lung cancer. About the research overall: In about 20% of patients, objective responses were seen; roughly 30% had disease control. Overall study results and limits: Increased serum interferon-beta after radiation also reportedly predicted response strongly. Expansion in blood of tumor-derived TCR clones was seen after radiotherapy plus ipilimumab.

Deletions cut 5 bases from V and 4 bases from J, with 17 bases between. The CDR3 consists of 15 residues. The germline V gene has CDR1 SEHNR and CDR2 FQNEAQ (reference sequence). Clones were read by immunoSEQ multiplex PCR, and TCRdb kept only the in-frame ones, dropping some. This sample carries around 130,000 clones, 85% to 90% of them seen once, and the ten largest clones take more than 6.5%. Note on this clone: Its specificity is unknown.

Lung cancer patients with chemo-refractory metastatic non-small-cell disease were given focal radiation plus CTLA-4 blockade with ipilimumab. The source is a human donor with non-small cell lung cancer that progressed on radiotherapy plus ipilimumab. The rearrangement links TRBV7-9 to TRBJ2-5, with D perhaps matching TRBD1 or TRBD2 (5 bases each). This sample comprised peripheral blood, obtained from a patient treated with radiotherapy plus ipilimumab. For the CDR3, the DNA is TGTGCCAGCAGCAGGGTGGCCCGGGGCGGAGAGACCCAGTACTTC. Translated, it gives CASSRVARGGETQYF.